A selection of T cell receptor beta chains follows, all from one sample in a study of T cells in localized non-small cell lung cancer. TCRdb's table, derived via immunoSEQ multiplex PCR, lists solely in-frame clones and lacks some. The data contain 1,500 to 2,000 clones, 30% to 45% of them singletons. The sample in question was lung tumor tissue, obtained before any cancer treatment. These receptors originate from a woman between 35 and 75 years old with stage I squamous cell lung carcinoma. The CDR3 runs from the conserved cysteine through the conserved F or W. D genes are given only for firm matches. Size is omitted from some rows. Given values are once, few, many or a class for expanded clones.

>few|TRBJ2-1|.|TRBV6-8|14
CASRTRGAVNEQFF
TGTGCCAGCAGGACCCGGGGGGCGGTCAATGAGCAGTTCTTC
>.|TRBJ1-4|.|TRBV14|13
CASSSQINEKLFF
TGTGCCAGCAGCTCCCAAATCAATGAAAAACTGTTTTTT
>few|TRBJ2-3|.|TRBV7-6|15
CASSNPESPTYTQYF
TGTGCCAGCAGCAACCCGGAAAGCCCCACCTATACGCAGTATTTT
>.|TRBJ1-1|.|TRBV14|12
CASSHGTLKAFF
TGTGCCAGCAGCCACGGGACATTAAAAGCTTTCTTT
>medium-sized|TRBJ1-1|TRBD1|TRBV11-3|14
CASSPGTGINEAFF
TGTGCCAGCAGCCCAGGGACAGGGATCAATGAAGCTTTCTTT
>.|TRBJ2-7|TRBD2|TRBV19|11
CASIAGGEQYF
TGTGCCAGTATCGCGGGGGGCGAGCAGTACTTC
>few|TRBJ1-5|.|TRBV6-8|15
CASSLTGVGNQPQHF
TGTGCCAGCAGTTTGACAGGAGTAGGAAATCAGCCCCAGCATTTT
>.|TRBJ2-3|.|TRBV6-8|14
CASQGASSTDTQYF
TGTGCCAGCCAGGGAGCCTCTAGCACAGATACGCAGTATTTT
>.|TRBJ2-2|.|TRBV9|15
CASSVAIYNTGELFF
TGTGCCAGCAGCGTAGCAATTTATAACACCGGGGAGCTGTTTTTT
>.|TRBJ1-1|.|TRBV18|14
CASSLPAQGSLAFF
TGTGCCAGCTCACTACCGGCACAGGGCTCGTTAGCTTTCTTT
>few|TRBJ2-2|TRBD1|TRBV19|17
CASSLVPGQGFTGELFF
TGTGCCAGTAGTCTCGTACCGGGACAGGGATTTACCGGGGAGCTGTTTTTT
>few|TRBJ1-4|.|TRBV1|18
CASSQESIGAPANEKLFF
TGCGCCAGCAGCCAAGAGTCGATCGGGGCGCCGGCTAATGAAAAACTGTTTTTT
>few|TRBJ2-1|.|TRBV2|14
CASIRVPSYNEQFF
TGTGCCAGCATTCGTGTACCCTCCTACAATGAGCAGTTCTTC
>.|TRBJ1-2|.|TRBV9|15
CASSPHSGVQGGYTF
TGTGCCAGCAGCCCTCACTCAGGGGTTCAAGGCGGCTACACCTTC
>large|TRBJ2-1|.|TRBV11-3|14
CASRFSGSYNEQFF
TGTGCCAGCAGGTTCTCGGGATCCTACAATGAGCAGTTCTTC
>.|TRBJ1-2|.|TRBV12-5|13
CASSWVGVHGYTF
TGTGCCAGCTCATGGGTAGGGGTTCATGGCTACACCTTC
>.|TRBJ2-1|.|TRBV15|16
CATSRDWGSSYNEQFF
TGTGCCACCAGCAGAGATTGGGGGAGCTCCTACAATGAGCAGTTCTTC
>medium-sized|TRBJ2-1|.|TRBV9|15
CASSDWRGIWDEQFF
TGTGCCAGCTCGGACTGGCGGGGAATTTGGGATGAGCAGTTCTTC
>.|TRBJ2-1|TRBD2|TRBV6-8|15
CASAVRTSGLNEQFF
TGTGCCAGCGCCGTTCGGACTAGCGGACTCAATGAGCAGTTCTTC
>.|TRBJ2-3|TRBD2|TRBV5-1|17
CASSPATSGGALDTQYF
TGCGCCAGCAGCCCGGCGACTAGCGGGGGGGCCCTAGATACGCAGTATTTT
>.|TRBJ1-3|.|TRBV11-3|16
CASSPPGPNLRNTIYF
TGTGCCAGCAGCCCCCCAGGGCCTAACCTCAGAAACACCATATATTTT
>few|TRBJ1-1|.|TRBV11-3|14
CASSVNTPSTEAFF
TGTGCCAGCAGCGTAAACACCCCCTCGACTGAAGCTTTCTTT
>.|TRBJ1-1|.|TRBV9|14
CASSAGERNTEAFF
TGTGCCAGCAGCGCAGGGGAGAGGAACACTGAAGCTTTCTTT
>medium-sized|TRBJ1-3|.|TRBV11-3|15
CASKPGRLSGNTIYF
TGTGCCAGCAAGCCGGGACGGCTCTCTGGAAACACCATATATTTT
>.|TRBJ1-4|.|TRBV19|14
CASSAYSGGEKLFF
TGTGCCAGTAGTGCCTACAGTGGTGGTGAAAAACTGTTTTTT
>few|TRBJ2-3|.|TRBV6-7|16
CASPQGVEPRTDTQYF
TGTGCCAGCCCCCAGGGTGTAGAGCCTCGCACAGATACGCAGTATTTT
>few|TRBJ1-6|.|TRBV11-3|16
CASSSRVLEANSPLHF
TGTGCCAGCAGCTCAAGGGTATTGGAAGCCAATTCACCCCTCCACTTT
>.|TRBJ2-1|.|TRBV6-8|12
CASSAGANEQFF
TGTGCCAGCAGTGCAGGGGCCAATGAGCAGTTCTTC
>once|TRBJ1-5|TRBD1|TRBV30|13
CAWGQGAYQPQHF
TGTGCCTGGGGACAGGGGGCATATCAGCCCCAGCATTTT
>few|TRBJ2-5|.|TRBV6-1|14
CASSEARGRETQYF
TGTGCCAGCAGTGAAGCCCGGGGGCGGGAGACCCAGTACTTC
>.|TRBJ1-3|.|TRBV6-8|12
CASSSVGNTIYF
TGTGCCAGCAGTTCAGTTGGAAACACCATATATTTT
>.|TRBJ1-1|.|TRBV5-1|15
CASSWIDSTNTEAFF
TGCGCCAGCAGCTGGATCGACAGTACGAACACTGAAGCTTTCTTT
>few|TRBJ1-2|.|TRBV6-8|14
CAISLQGLNYGYTF
TGTGCCATCAGTTTACAGGGTCTAAACTATGGCTACACCTTC
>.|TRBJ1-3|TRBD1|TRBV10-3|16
CAIGQGVSGSGNTIYF
TGTGCCATTGGACAGGGTGTGTCGGGGTCTGGAAACACCATATATTTT
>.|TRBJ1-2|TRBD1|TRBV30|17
CAWSVMTGRVSNYGYTF
TGTGCCTGGAGCGTTATGACAGGGAGAGTATCCAACTATGGCTACACCTTC
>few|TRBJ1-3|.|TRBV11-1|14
CASSLLGIGNTIYF
TGTGCCAGCAGCTTGCTGGGAATTGGAAACACCATATATTTT
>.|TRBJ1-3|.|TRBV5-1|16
CASSLAVGSPGNTIYF
TGCGCCAGCAGCTTGGCCGTGGGGAGTCCTGGAAACACCATATATTTT
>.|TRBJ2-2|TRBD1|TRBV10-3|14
CAISERQGTGELFF
TGTGCCATCAGTGAGAGACAGGGGACCGGGGAGCTGTTTTTT
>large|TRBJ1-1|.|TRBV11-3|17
CASSPGEYRAWSTEAFF
TGTGCCAGCAGCCCCGGGGAGTACCGAGCGTGGAGCACTGAAGCTTTCTTT
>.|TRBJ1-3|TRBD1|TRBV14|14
CASSPQGPWNTIYF
TGTGCCAGCAGCCCACAGGGGCCCTGGAACACCATATATTTT
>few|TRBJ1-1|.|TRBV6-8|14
CASSYLVRGTEAFF
TGTGCCAGCAGTTACTTAGTTCGTGGCACTGAAGCTTTCTTT
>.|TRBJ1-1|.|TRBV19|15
CASQPRDSMNTEAFF
TGTGCCAGCCAGCCTCGGGATTCCATGAACACTGAAGCTTTCTTT
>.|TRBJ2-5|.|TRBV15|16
CATREGKGREGETQYF
TGTGCCACCAGGGAAGGGAAGGGCCGCGAAGGGGAGACCCAGTACTTC
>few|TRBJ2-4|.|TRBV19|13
CASKGLAKNIQYF
TGTGCCAGTAAGGGACTAGCCAAAAACATTCAGTACTTC
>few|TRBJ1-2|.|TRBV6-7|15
CASSYNGRTNYGYTF
TGTGCCAGCAGTTACAACGGGCGAACTAACTATGGCTACACCTTC
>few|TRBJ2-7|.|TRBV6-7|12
CATLSSRYEQYF
TGTGCCACCCTGTCCTCCCGCTACGAGCAGTACTTC
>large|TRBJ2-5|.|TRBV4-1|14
CASSGGAEQETQYF
TGCGCCAGCAGCGGCGGGGCAGAACAAGAGACCCAGTACTTC
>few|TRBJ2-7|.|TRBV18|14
CASSPGTATKEQYF
TGTGCCAGCTCACCTGGGACGGCAACGAAGGAGCAGTACTTC
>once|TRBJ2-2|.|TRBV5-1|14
CASSLGRDNGELFF
TGCGCCAGCAGCTTGGGCAGGGATAACGGGGAGCTGTTTTTT
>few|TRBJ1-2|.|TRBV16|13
CASSQSRVGGYTF
TGTGCCAGCAGCCAATCTAGGGTGGGCGGCTACACCTTC
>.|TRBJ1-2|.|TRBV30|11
CAWIGRYGYTF
TGTGCCTGGATTGGGCGGTATGGCTACACCTTC
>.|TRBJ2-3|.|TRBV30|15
CAWSVQGRAEDTQYF
TGTGCCTGGAGTGTACAGGGACGAGCCGAGGATACGCAGTATTTT
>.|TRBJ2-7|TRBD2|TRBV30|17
CAWTRPGAGGGSYEQYF
TGTGCCTGGACTCGCCCTGGGGCGGGGGGGGGCTCCTACGAGCAGTACTTC
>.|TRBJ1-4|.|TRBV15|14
CATNPGLRIEKLFF
TGTGCCACCAATCCGGGACTGAGAATAGAAAAACTGTTTTTT
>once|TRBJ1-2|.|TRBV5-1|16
CASSEIVLGVGYGYTF
TGCGCCAGCAGCGAAATTGTATTAGGGGTAGGCTATGGCTACACCTTC
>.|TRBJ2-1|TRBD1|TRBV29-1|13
CSIRDRAQNEQFF
TGCAGCATCCGGGACAGGGCTCAGAATGAGCAGTTCTTC
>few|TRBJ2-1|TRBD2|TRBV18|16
CASSPPGTSGVNEQFF
TGTGCCAGCTCACCACCGGGGACTAGCGGGGTTAATGAGCAGTTCTTC
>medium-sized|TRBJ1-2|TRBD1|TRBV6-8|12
CASTRTGEGYTF
TGTGCCAGCACCCGGACAGGGGAAGGCTACACCTTC
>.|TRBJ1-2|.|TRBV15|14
CATNPGLAQQGYTF
TGTGCCACCAACCCGGGTCTCGCCCAGCAAGGCTACACCTTC